This T cell receptor beta chain came from a study of blood T cell repertoires in COVID-19. The overall study: Samples of COVID-19 (acute and convalescent) were obtained from the United States, Italy and Spain.

In the authors' workflow: Quantification of nucleated cells was approximated via reference gene primer amplification. Profiled with immunoSEQ multiplex PCR; TCRdb holds only in-frame clones, not every one. V and J calls and clone size are given by that table; D and trimming were obtained from the DNA. Among about 180,000 clones listed, about 86% were seen once. The material sequenced was peripheral blood. The receptor's source is a man in his fifties with active or convalescent COVID-19.

The DNA of the CDR3 is TGCGCCAGCAGCCAAGTCCGGGTTTCAAGCTCCTATAATTCACCCCTCCACTTT. Its translation: CASSQVRVSSSYNSPLHF. The chain couples TRBV4-3 to TRBJ1-6; D remains ambiguous. The CDR3 contains 18 residues. CDR1 is LGHNA, CDR2 YSLEER, per germline. V was cut by 1 base and J by 0 bases, with 13 bases left in between.